The clone carrying this TCR beta chain has only a few counts. This sample stems from a study of beta chain features in type 1 diabetes. Expressed TCRB transcripts were sequenced because the isolated RNA had all been reverse transcribed beforehand. Sequenced by immunoSEQ multiplex PCR; TCRdb stores in-frame clones only, minus some. Among 140,000 or so clones listed, 9.2% were seen once. After removal of 5 bases from V and 4 bases from J, the junction contained 4 bases not matched to a gene. Germline V lookup: CDR1 GTSNPN, CDR2 SVGIG (reference sequence). This CDR3 is 12 amino acids long. The V gene is TRBV30, the J gene TRBJ2-5; 7 bases align to TRBD2. The material sequenced was central memory CD4+ T cells from blood. This TCR came from a man aged 18 to 30 in good health. CDR3 coding DNA: TGTGCCTGGGGCGGGGGTTCAGAGACCCAGTACTTC. As protein: CAWGGGSETQYF.